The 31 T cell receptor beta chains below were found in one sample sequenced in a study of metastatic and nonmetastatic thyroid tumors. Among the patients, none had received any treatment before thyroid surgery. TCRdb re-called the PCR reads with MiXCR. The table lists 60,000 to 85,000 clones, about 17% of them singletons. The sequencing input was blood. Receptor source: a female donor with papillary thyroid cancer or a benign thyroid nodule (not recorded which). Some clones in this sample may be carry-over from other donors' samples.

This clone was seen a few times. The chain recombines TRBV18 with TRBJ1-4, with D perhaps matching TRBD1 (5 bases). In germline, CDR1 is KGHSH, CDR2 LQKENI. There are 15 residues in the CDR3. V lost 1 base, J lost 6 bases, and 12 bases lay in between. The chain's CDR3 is CASSPRGALDEKLFF. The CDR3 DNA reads TGTGCCAGCTCACCACGCGGGGCACTGGATGAAAAACTGTTTTTT. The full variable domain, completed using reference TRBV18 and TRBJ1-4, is NAGVMQNPRHLVRRRGQEARLRCSPMKGHSHVYWYRQLPEEGLKFMVYLQKENIIDESGMPKERFSAEFPKEGPSILRIQQVVRGDSAAYFCASSPRGALDEKLFFGSGTQLSVL.

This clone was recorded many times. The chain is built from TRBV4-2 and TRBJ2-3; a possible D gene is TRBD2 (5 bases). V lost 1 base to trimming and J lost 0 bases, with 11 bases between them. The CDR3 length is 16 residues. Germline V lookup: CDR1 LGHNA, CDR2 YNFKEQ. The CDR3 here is CASSQGTLTSTDTQYF. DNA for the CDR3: TGTGCCAGCAGCCAAGGGACTTTGACTAGCACAGATACGCAGTATTTT.

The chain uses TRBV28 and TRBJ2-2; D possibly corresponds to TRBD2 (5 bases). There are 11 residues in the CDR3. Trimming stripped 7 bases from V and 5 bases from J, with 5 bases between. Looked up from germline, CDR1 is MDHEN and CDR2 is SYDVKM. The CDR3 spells CASTGTGELFF. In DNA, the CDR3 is TGTGCCAGCACGGGGACCGGGGAGCTGTTTTTT. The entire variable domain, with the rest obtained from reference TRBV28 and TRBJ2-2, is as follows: DVKVTQSSRYLVKRTGEKVFLECVQDMDHENMFWYRQDPGLGLRLIYFSYDVKMKEKGDIPEGYSVSREKKERFSLILESASTNQTSMYLCASTGTGELFFGEGSRLTVL.

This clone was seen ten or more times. The CDR3 sequence: CASSATSNSETQYF. The CDR3 bases are TGTGCCAGCAGTGCTACTAGCAACTCGGAGACCCAGTACTTC. V gene TRBV2 combines with J gene TRBJ2-5, with D perhaps matching TRBD2 (6 bases). The V and J ends lost 4 bases and 5 bases respectively, with 14 bases between them. Germline assignment: CDR1 SNHLY and CDR2 FYNNEI. CDR3 length: 14 residues.

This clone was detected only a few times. The CDR3 is CASSVPGRPEQYF. CDR3 nucleotide sequence: TGTGCCAGCAGTGTGCCAGGGCGACCGGAGCAGTACTTC. This chain uses TRBV27 with TRBJ2-7; D possibly corresponds to TRBD1 (5 bases). CDR3 size: 13 residues. Germline V gives CDR1 MNHEY, CDR2 SMNVEV (reference sequence). V shed 5 bases and J shed 7 bases, with 15 bases lying between them.

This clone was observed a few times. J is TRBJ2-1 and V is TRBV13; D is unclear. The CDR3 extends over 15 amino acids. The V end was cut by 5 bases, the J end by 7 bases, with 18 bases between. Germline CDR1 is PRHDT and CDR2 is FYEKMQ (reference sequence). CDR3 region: CASSQPGPDVNEQFF. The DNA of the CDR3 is TGTGCCAGCAGCCAGCCGGGCCCTGACGTGAATGAGCAGTTCTTC.

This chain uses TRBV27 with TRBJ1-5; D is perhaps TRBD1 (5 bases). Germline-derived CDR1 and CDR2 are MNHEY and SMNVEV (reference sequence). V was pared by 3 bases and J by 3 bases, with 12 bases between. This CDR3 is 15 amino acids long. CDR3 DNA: TGTGCCAGCAGTTTCCGGCAGGGTACCAATCAGCCCCAGCATTTT. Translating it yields CASSFRQGTNQPQHF.

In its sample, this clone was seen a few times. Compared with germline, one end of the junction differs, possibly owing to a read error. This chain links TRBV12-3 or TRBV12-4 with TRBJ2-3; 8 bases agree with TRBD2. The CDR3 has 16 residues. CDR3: CASRSQVLADTDTQYF. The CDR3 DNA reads TGTGCCAGCCGCTCCCAGGTACTAGCGGACACAGATACACAGTATTTT.

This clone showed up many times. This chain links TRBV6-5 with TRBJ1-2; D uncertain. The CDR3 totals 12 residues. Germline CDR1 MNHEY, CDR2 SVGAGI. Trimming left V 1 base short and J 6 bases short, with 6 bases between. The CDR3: CASSYFGNGYTF. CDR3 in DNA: TGTGCCAGCAGTTACTTTGGCAATGGCTACACCTTC.

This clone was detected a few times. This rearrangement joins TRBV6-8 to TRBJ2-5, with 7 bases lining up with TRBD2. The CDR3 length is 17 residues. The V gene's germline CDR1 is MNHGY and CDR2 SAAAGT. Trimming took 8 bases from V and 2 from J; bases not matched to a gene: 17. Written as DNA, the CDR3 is TGTGCCAGCCGTCCGGGAGGAGGTGGGGGAGAACAAGAGACCCAGTACTTC. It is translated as CASRPGGGGGEQETQYF.

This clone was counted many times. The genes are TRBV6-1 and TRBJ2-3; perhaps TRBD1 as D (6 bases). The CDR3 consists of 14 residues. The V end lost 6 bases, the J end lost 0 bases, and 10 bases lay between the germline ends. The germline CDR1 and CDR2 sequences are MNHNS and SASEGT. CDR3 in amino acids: CASSRDISTDTQYF. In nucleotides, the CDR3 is TGTGCCAGCAGCCGGGACATAAGCACAGATACGCAGTATTTT.

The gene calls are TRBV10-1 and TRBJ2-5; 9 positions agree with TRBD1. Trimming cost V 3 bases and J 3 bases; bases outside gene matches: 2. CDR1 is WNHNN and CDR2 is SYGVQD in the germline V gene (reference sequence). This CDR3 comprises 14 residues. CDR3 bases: TGCGCCAGCAGTGATGGGACAGGGAAAGAGACCCAGTACTTC. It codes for CASSDGTGKETQYF.

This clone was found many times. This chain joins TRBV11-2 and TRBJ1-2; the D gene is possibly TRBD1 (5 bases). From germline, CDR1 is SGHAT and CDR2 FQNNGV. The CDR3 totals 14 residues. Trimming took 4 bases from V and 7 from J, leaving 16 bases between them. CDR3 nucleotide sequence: TGTGCCAGCAGCTGGATTCCGGGGCAGCGTGGCTACACCTTC. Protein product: CASSWIPGQRGYTF. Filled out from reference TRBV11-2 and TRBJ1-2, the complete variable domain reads EAGVAQSPRYKIIEKRQSVAFWCNPISGHATLYWYQQILGQGPKLLIQFQNNGVVDDSQLPKDRFSAERLKGVDSTLKIQPAKLEDSAVYLCASSWIPGQRGYTFGSGTRLTVV.

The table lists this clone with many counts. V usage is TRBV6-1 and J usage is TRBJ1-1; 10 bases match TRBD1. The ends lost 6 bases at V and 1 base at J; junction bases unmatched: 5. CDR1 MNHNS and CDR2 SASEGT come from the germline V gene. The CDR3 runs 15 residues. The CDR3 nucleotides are TGTGCCAGCAGGACGACAGGGGGCCCGAACACTGAAGCTTTCTTT. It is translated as CASRTTGGPNTEAFF.

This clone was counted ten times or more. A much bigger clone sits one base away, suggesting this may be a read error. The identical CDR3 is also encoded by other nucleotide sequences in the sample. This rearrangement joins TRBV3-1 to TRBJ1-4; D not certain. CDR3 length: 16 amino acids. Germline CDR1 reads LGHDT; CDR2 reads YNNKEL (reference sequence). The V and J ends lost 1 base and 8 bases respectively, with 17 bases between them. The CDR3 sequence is CASSQGEHRNREKLFF. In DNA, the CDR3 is TGTGCCAGCAGCCAAGGGGAGCATCGGAATCGCGAAAAACTGTTTTTT.

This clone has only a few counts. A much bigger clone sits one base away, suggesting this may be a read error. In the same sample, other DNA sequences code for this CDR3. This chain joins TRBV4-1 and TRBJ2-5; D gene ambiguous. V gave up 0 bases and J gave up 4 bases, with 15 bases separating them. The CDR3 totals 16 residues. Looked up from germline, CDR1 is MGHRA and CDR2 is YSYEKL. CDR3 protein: CASSQDPAWDGETQYF. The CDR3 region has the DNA TGCGCCAGCAGCCAAGATCCAGCGTGGGATGGAGAGACCCAGTACTTC.

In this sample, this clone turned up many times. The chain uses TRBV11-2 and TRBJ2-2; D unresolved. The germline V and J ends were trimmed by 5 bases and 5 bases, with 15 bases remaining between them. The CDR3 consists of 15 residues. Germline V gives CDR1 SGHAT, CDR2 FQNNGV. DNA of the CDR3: TGTGCCAGCAGCCAGACGGCAGTATCTACCGGGGAGCTGTTTTTT. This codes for CASSQTAVSTGELFF.

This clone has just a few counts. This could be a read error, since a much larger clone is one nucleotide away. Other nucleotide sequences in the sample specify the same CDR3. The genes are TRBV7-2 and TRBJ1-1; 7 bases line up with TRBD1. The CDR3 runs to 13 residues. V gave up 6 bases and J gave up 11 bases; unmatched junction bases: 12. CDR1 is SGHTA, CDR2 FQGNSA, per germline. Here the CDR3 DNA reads TGTGCCAGCAGTCTAAACCAGGGGGGCGGGGCTTTCTTT. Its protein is CASSLNQGGGAFF.

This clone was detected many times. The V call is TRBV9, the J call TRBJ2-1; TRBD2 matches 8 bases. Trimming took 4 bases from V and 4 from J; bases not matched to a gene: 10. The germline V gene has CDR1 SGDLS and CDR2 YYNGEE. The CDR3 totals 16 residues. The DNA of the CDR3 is TGTGCCAGCAGCCCCAGGGGTGGCGGGGGGTACAATGAGCAGTTCTTC. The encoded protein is CASSPRGGGGYNEQFF.

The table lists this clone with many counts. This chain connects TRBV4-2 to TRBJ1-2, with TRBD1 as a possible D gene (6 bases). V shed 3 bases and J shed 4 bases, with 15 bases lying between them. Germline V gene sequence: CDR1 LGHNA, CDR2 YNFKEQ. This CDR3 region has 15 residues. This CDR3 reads CASSHWGGASYGYTF. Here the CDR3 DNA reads TGTGCCAGCAGCCACTGGGGGGGGGCATCCTATGGCTACACCTTC.

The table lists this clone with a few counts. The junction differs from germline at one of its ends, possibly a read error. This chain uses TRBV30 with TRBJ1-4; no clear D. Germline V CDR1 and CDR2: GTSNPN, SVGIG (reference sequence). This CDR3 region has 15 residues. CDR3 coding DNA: TGTGCCTGGGGTGTACAATGGGGTGGGGATGAAAAACTGGTTTTT. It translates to CAWGVQWGGDEKLVF.

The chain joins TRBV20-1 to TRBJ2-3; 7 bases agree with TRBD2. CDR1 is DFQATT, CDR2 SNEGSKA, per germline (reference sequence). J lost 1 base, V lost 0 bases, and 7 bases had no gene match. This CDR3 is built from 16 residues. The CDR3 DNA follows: TGCAGTGCTAGAGATGGGAGGGGCAGAGGCACAGATACGCAGTATTTT. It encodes CSARDGRGRGTDTQYF.

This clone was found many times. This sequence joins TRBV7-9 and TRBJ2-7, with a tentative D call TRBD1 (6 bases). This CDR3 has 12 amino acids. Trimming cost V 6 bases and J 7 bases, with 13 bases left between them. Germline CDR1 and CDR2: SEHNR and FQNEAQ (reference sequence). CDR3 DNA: TGTGCCAGCAGGGTGGGGGCGCGAGAGCAGTACTTC. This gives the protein CASRVGAREQYF.

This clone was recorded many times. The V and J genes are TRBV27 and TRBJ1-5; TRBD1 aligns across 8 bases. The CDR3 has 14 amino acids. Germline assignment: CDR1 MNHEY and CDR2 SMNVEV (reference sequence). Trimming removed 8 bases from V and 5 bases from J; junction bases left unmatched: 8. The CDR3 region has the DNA TGTGCCAGCCGTGGGTCAGGGGGCGATCAGCCCCAGCATTTT. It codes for CASRGSGGDQPQHF.

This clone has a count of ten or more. CDR3 sequence reads: CASSQFPSSYGYTF. The CDR3 bases are TGTGCCAGCAGCCAGTTTCCCAGTTCCTATGGCTACACCTTC. The chain combines TRBV3-1 with TRBJ1-2; D unresolved. Trimming took 3 bases from V and 4 from J, leaving 12 bases between them. Germline V gene sequence: CDR1 LGHDT, CDR2 YNNKEL (reference sequence). CDR3 length equals 14 residues.

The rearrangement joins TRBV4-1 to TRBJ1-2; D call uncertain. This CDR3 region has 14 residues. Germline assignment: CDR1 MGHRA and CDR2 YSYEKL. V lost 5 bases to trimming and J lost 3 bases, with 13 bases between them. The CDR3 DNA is TGCGCCAGCAGCGAAGGGCCTGGAGACTATGGCTACACCTTC. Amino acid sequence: CASSEGPGDYGYTF.

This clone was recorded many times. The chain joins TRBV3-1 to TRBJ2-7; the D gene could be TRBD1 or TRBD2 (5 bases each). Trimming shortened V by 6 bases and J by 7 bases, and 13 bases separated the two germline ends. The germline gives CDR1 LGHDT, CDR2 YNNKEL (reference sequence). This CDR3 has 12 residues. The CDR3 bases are TGTGCCAGCAGTCTGGGGACGTGGGAGCAGTACTTC. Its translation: CASSLGTWEQYF.

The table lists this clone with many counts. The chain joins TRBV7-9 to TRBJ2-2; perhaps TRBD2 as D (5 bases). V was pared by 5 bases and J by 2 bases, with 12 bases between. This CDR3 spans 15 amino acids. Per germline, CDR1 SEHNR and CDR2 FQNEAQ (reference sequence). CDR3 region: CASSPLRGNTGELFF. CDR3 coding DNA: TGTGCCAGCAGCCCCCTCCGGGGAAACACCGGGGAGCTGTTTTTT.

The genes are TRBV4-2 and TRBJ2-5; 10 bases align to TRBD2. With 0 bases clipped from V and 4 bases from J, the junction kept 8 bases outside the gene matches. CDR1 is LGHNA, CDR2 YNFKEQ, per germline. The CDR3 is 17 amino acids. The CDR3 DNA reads TGTGCCAGCAGCCAAGATATCACTAGCGGGGCGCGAGAGACCCAGTACTTC. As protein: CASSQDITSGARETQYF.

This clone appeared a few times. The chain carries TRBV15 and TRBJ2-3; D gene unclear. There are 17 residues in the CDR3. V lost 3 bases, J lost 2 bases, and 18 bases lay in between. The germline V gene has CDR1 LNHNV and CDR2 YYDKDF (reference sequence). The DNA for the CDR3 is TGTGCCACCAGCAGTCCGGGCCTCAGGAGAATCACAGATACGCAGTATTTT. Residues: CATSSPGLRRITDTQYF.

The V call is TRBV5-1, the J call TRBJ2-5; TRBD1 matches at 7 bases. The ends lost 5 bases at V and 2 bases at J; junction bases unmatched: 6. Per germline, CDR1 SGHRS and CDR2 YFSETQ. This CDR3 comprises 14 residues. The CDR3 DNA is TGCGCCAGCAGACGCGGCAGGGGGCAAGAGACCCAGTACTTC. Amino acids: CASRRGRGQETQYF.